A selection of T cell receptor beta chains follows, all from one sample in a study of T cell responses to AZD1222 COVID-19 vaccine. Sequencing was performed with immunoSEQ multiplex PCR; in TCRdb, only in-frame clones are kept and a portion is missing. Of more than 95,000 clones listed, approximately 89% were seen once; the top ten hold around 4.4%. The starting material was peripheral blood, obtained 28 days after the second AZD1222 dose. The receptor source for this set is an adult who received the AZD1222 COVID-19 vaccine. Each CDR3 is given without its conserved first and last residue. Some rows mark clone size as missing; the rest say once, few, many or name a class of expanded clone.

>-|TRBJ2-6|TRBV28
ASRPGGSSSGANVLT
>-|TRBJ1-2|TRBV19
ASSKTAQGNYGYT
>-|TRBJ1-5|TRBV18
ASSPQQADSNQPQH
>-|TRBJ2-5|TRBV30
AWTSDSGIGETQY
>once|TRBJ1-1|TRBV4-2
ASSQGLDSVPEAF
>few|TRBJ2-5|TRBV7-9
ASTQETQY
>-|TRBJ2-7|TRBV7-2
ASSLVGGGASYEQY
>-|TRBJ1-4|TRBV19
ASTLGGAGNEKLF
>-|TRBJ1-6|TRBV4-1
ASSQVRAGNSPLH
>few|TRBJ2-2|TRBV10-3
AISGRTSGNTGELF
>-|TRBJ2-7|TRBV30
AWSVAGVSREQY
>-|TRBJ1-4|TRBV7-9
ASSLAGPEEKLF
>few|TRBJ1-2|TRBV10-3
ATRDRTITYGYT
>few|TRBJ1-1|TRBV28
ASSLASRGNTEAF
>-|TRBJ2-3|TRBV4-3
ASSQETSGGGTQY
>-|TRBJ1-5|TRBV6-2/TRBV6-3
ASSWLGDNNQPQH
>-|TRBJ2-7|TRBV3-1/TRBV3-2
ASTQGTGSYEQY
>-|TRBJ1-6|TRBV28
AGGRSPLH
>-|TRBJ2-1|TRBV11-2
ASSQTSGGSVEQF
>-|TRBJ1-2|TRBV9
ASSASTGTGAYGYT
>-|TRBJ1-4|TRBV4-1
ASSQEFLATNEKLF
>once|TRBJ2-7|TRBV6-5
ASSYGTGDYEQY
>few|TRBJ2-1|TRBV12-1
ASSLKQAGRF
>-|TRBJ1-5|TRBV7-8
ASSSIKGQGDQPQH
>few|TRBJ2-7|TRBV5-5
ASSSAGGAYEQY
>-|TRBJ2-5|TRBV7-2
ASSFQPEGSETQY
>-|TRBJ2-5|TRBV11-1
ASSPTGLAGRETQY
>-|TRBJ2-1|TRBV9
ASSVLAGGRNEQF
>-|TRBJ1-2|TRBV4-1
ASSHDLLDRFFT
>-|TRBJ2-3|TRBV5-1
ASSPRGVTDTQY
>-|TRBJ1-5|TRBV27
ASATDYSNQPQH
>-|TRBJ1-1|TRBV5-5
ASSLGREAF
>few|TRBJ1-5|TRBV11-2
ASRGGSGNQPQH
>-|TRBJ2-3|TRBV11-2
ASSRGLAGGPSTDTQY
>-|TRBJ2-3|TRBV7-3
ASAGGTTDTQY
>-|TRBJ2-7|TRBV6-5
ASSYSEGTYEQY
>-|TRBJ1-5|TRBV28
ASNRPNQPQH
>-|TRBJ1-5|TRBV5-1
ASSLAGTGNNQPQH
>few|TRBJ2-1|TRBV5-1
ASRERGSYNEQF
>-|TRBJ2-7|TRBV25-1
ASTQLNQGGYEQY
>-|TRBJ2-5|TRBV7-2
ASSLSLGETQY
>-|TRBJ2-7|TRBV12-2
ASRRGVHPREQY
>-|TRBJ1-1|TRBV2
ASSDGQGGNRGEAF
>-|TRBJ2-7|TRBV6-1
ASSEADGGAYEQY
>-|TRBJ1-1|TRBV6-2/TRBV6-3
ASSSPQRQAF
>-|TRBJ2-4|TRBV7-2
ASSFISGGARDIQY
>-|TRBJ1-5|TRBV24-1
ATSGEKGNQPQH
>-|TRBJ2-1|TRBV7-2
ASSLRIAHNNEQF
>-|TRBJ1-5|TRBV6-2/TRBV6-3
ASSYEGQVGQPQH
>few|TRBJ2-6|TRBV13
ASSLEGVGTVTSGANVLT
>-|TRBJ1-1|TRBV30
AWSLLRQNTEAF
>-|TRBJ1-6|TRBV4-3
ASSQLGVNSPLH